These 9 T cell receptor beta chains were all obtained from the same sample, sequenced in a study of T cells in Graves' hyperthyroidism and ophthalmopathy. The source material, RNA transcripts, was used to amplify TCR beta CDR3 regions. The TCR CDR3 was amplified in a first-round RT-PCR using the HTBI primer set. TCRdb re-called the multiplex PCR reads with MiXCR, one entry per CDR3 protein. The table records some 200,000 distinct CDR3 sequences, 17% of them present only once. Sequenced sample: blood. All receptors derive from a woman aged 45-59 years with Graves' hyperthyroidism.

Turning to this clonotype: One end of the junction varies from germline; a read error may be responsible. CDR3 nucleotide sequence: TGCACCAGCAGCTTAGCACCGGATGGGGATCAGCCCCAGCATTTT. Its protein is CTSSLAPDGDQPQHF. The chain has TRBV5-1 and TRBJ1-5; D ambiguous. The CDR3 is 15 residues long. Germline V CDR1 and CDR2: SGHRS, YFSETQ.

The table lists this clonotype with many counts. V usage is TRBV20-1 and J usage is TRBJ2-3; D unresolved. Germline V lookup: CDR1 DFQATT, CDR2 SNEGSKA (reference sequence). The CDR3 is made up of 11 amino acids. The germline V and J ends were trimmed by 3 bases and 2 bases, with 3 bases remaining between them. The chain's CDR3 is CSASPTDTQYF. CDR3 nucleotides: TGCAGTGCTAGCCCCACAGATACGCAGTATTTT.

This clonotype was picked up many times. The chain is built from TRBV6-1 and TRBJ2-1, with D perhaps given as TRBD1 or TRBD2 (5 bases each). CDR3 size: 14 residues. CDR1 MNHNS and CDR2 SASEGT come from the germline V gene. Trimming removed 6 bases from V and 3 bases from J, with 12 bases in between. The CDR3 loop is CASRGDRDYNEQFF. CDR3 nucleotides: TGTGCCAGCAGAGGGGACCGAGACTACAATGAGCAGTTCTTC.

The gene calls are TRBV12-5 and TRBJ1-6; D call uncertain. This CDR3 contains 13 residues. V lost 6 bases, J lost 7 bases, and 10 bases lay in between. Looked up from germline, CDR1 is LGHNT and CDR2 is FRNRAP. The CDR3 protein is CASGVEPNSPLHF. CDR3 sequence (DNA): TGTGCTAGTGGGGTCGAACCGAATTCACCCCTCCACTTT.

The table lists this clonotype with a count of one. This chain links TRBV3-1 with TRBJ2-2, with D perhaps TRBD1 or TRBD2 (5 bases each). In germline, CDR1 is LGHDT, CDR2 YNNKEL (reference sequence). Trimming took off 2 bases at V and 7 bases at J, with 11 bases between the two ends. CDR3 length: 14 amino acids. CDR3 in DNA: TGTGCCAGCAGCCAAAGGGACGTGAGCGGGGAGCTGTTTTTT. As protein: CASSQRDVSGELFF.

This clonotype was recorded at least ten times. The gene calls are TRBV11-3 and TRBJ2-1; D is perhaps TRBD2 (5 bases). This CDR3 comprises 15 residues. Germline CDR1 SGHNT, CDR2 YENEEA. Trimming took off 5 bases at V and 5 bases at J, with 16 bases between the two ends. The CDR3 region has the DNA TGTGCCAGCAGCCCAACTAGATTCCCCAACAATGAGCAGTTCTTC. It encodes CASSPTRFPNNEQFF.

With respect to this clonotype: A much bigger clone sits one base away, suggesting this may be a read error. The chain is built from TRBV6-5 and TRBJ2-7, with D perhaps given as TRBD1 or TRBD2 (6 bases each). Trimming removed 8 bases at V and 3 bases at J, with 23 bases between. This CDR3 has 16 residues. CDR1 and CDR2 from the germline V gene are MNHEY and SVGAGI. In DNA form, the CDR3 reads TGTGCCAGCGGTTTGAGACTAGGGGGACCGGGCTACGAGCAGTACTTC. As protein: CASGLRLGGPGYEQYF.

The CDR3 sequence is CASRKGLAGLFF. CDR3 bases: TGTGCCAGCAGAAAGGGACTAGCGGGCCTGTTCTTC. V gene TRBV6-1 combines with J gene TRBJ2-1; 12 bases map to TRBD2. The germline CDR1 and CDR2 sequences are MNHNS and SASEGT. V lost 6 bases to trimming and J lost 15 bases; unmatched junction nucleotides: 6. The CDR3 sequence is 12 residues long.

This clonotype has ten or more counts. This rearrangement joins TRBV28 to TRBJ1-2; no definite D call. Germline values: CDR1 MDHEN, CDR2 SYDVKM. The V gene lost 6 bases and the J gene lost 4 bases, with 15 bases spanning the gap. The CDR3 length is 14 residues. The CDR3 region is CASRPADSFYGYTF. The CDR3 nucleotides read TGTGCCAGCAGACCTGCGGACTCATTCTATGGCTACACCTTC.